A selection of T cell receptor beta chains follows, all from one sample in a study of blood T cells in healthy people across ages. From the 5' RACE reads, TCRdb called clonotypes with MiXCR, one entry per CDR3 protein. The data contain over 750,000 distinct CDR3 sequences, more than 20% of them seen just once; the ten biggest clones take up around 9.2%. These data are also associated with another study on T cells of mothers and their children.

The sequenced material came from blood. Receptors originate from a boy aged 10-17 years in good health. Both conserved end residues are part of each CDR3. The D gene is left open where the match is weak. The size of a clone is reported for some rows only, either as once, few or many, or as a class for expanded clones.

J: TRBJ2-7
V: TRBV6-5
D: -
size: -
CDR3: CASRRLGTGEQYF
DNA: TGTGCCAGCAGGAGACTGGGGACGGGCGAGCAGTACTTC

J: TRBJ2-1
V: TRBV14
D: TRBD2
size: -
CDR3: CASSREDPLAGKNEQFF
DNA: TGTGCCAGCAGCCGCGAAGACCCTCTAGCGGGGAAAAATGAGCAGTTCTTC

J: TRBJ2-1
V: TRBV18
D: -
size: -
CDR3: CASSPSGLHNEQFF
DNA: TGTGCCAGCTCACCGTCGGGACTCCACAATGAGCAGTTCTTC

J: TRBJ1-2
V: TRBV29-1
D: TRBD1
size: -
CDR3: CSVAGWTGGYGYTF
DNA: TGCAGCGTTGCAGGCTGGACAGGAGGCTATGGCTACACCTTC

J: TRBJ2-7
V: TRBV12-3/TRBV12-4
D: TRBD1
size: -
CDR3: CASSSGQWYEQYF
DNA: TGTGCCAGCAGCTCGGGACAGTGGTACGAGCAGTACTTC

J: TRBJ1-4
V: TRBV5-4
D: -
size: -
CDR3: CASSLASGRSEKLFF
DNA: TGTGCCAGCAGCTTGGCCTCGGGCAGAAGCGAAAAACTGTTTTTT

J: TRBJ2-2
V: TRBV29-1
D: -
size: -
CDR3: CSVEWNTGELFF
DNA: TGCAGCGTTGAATGGAACACCGGGGAGCTGTTTTTT

J: TRBJ2-7
V: TRBV10-2
D: -
size: -
CDR3: CASGAHSGSYEQYF
DNA: TGCGCCAGCGGAGCTCATAGCGGTTCCTACGAGCAGTACTTC

J: TRBJ2-1
V: TRBV29-1
D: -
size: few
CDR3: CSAPGVSSYNEQFF
DNA: TGCAGCGCTCCGGGGGTGAGCTCCTACAATGAGCAGTTCTTC

J: TRBJ2-1
V: TRBV6-4
D: TRBD1
size: -
CDR3: CASSPLGQGAYNEQFF
DNA: TGTGCCAGCAGCCCGCTTGGGCAGGGGGCCTACAATGAGCAGTTCTTC

J: TRBJ2-6
V: TRBV9
D: -
size: -
CDR3: CASSVEWGMSGANVLTF
DNA: TGTGCCAGCAGCGTAGAATGGGGGATGTCTGGGGCCAACGTCCTGACTTTC

J: TRBJ2-1
V: TRBV10-3
D: TRBD2
size: -
CDR3: CAISESASGHNEQFF
DNA: TGTGCCATCAGTGAGTCGGCTAGCGGCCACAATGAGCAGTTCTTC

J: TRBJ1-1
V: TRBV5-6
D: TRBD1
size: -
CDR3: CASSYVGWTGDTEAFF
DNA: TGTGCCAGCAGCTATGTGGGATGGACAGGCGATACTGAAGCTTTCTTT

J: TRBJ1-6
V: TRBV5-1
D: -
size: -
CDR3: CASHPGSSYNSPLYF
DNA: TGCGCCAGTCACCCAGGGAGCTCCTATAATTCACCCCTCTACTTT

J: TRBJ1-4
V: TRBV7-6
D: -
size: few
CDR3: CASSLDGHEKLFF
DNA: TGTGCCAGCAGCTTAGATGGGCATGAAAAACTGTTTTTT

J: TRBJ2-7
V: TRBV10-3
D: TRBD2
size: few
CDR3: CAISESGLAGVLYEQYF
DNA: TGTGCCATCAGTGAGTCGGGCCTAGCGGGAGTTCTATACGAGCAGTACTTC

J: TRBJ2-3
V: TRBV11-2
D: TRBD2
size: few
CDR3: CASKWGTSSDTQYF
DNA: TGTGCCAGCAAATGGGGGACTAGCTCAGATACGCAGTATTTT

J: TRBJ2-3
V: TRBV28
D: TRBD2
size: few
CDR3: CASSLGSSGRTDTQYF
DNA: TGTGCCAGCAGTTTGGGGAGTAGCGGGAGGACAGATACGCAGTATTTT

J: TRBJ2-1
V: TRBV7-2
D: -
size: -
CDR3: CASSFQNVPFF
DNA: TGTGCCAGCAGCTTCCAGAATGTCCCGTTCTTC

J: TRBJ2-5
V: TRBV20-1
D: -
size: -
CDR3: CSARRSVGQQETQYF
DNA: TGCAGTGCTAGGCGATCGGTAGGTCAACAAGAGACCCAGTACTTC

J: TRBJ2-7
V: TRBV12-3/TRBV12-4
D: TRBD1
size: few
CDR3: CASKPTGSNYEQYF
DNA: TGTGCCAGCAAACCGACAGGGTCAAACTACGAGCAGTACTTC

J: TRBJ1-2
V: TRBV25-1
D: TRBD1
size: -
CDR3: CASSEGQRHGYTF
DNA: TGTGCCAGCAGTGAGGGACAGAGGCATGGCTACACCTTC

J: TRBJ2-7
V: TRBV4-1
D: -
size: few
CDR3: CAGSQQNSYEQYF
DNA: TGCGCCGGCAGCCAACAGAATTCCTACGAGCAGTACTTC